Presented here are 11 T cell receptor beta chains from one specimen sequenced in a study of prognosis after radiotherapy for stage I lung cancer. With two-round multiplex PCR, TCR beta CDR3 sequences were amplified from genomic DNA. Gene-specific primers for each TRBV and TRBJ gene drove first-round PCR. Each CDR3 protein gets one entry after TCRdb re-called the multiplex PCR reads with MiXCR. This table holds roughly 25,000 distinct CDR3 sequences, about 43% found once. Sequenced here: PBMCs, sampled before or after stereotactic body radiation therapy (not recorded which). The receptors were gathered from a donor at least 50 years old with non-small cell lung cancer.

For this clonotype: Relative to the germline gene, one junction end is altered; a read error may explain this. The genes are TRBV19 and TRBJ2-6; tentatively, D is TRBD2 (5 bases). The CDR3 sequence is 15 residues long. From germline, CDR1 is LNHDA and CDR2 SQIVND (reference sequence). The CDR3 sequence is CDSSIVRTGDNVLTF. CDR3 nucleotide sequence: TGTGACAGTAGTATAGTTAGGACTGGGGACAACGTCCTGACTTTC. Full variable domain (remainder filled in from reference TRBV19 and TRBJ2-6): DGGITQSPKYLFRKEGQNVTLSCEQNLNHDAMYWYRQDPGQGLRLIYYSQIVNDFQKGDIAEGYSVSREKKESFPLTVTSAQKNPTAFYLCDSSIVRTGDNVLTFGAGSRLTVL.

At least ten counts were recorded for this clonotype. This chain connects TRBV28 to TRBJ1-2; perhaps TRBD1 as D (6 bases). V was pared by 2 bases and J by 7 bases, with 17 bases between. CDR1 is MDHEN and CDR2 is SYDVKM in the germline V gene. The length of the CDR3 is 15 residues. The CDR3 loop is CASSLAVIQGRGYTF. As DNA, the CDR3 is TGTGCCAGCAGTTTAGCGGTTATACAGGGCCGTGGCTACACCTTC.

This clonotype is medium-sized (0.01 to 0.1%). V is TRBV11-2 and J is TRBJ2-1; D unresolved. CDR1 and CDR2 (germline): SGHAT, FQNNGV. CDR3 size: 13 residues. V was pared by 6 bases and J by 3 bases, with 9 bases between. The CDR3 loop is CASSRGYYNEQFF. The CDR3 bases are TGTGCCAGCAGTCGAGGTTACTACAATGAGCAGTTCTTC.

About this clonotype: This could be a read error, since a much larger clone is one nucleotide away. The V call is TRBV7-2, the J call TRBJ2-7; D remains ambiguous. The CDR3 runs 14 residues. V lost 5 bases, J lost 4 bases, and 15 bases lay in between. Germline V gives CDR1 SGHTA, CDR2 FQGNSA. CDR3 sequence reads: CASSPDQAMYEQYF. The DNA for the CDR3 is TGTGCCAGCAGCCCCGACCAGGCTATGTACGAGCAGTACTTC.

This clonotype rates as medium-sized (0.01 to 0.1%). This chain uses TRBV20-1 with TRBJ1-1, with 7 bases identical to TRBD1. The trim removed 1 base at V and 1 base at J, leaving 0 bases unmatched. The CDR3 extends over 13 amino acids. Germline V gene lookup returns CDR1 DFQATT and CDR2 SNEGSKA (reference sequence). CDR3 in DNA: TGCAGTGCTAGAGGGACAGGGAACACTGAAGCTTTCTTT. Translated: CSARGTGNTEAFF.

This clonotype appeared many times. This chain links TRBV4-3 with TRBJ2-3; D is uncertain. V was cut by 0 bases and J by 6 bases, with 7 bases left in between. This CDR3 is built from 13 residues. CDR1 is LGHNA and CDR2 is YSLEER in the germline V gene. The DNA for the CDR3 is TGCGCCAGCAGCCAAGATTTCGCGGATACGCAGTATTTT. Encoded protein: CASSQDFADTQYF.

Of note for this clonotype: One junction end disagrees with the germline gene, perhaps due to a read error. V and J are TRBV27 and TRBJ2-7, with D possibly matching TRBD1 (6 bases). Germline V gene data show CDR1 as MNHEY and CDR2 as SMNVEV (reference sequence). The CDR3 loop spans 14 amino acids. The CDR3 region has the DNA TGTGCCAGCAGTCCCGGACAGTGTACCTACGAGCATTACTTC. Protein: CASSPGQCTYEHYF.

This clonotype was recorded at least ten times. The chain uses TRBV6-4 and TRBJ1-5; D is undetermined. This CDR3 contains 13 residues. With 8 bases removed from V and 6 bases from J, the gap between germline ends came to 14 bases. The germline gives CDR1 MRHNA, CDR2 SNTAGT. CDR3 DNA: TGTGCCAGCTCAAGGGAGGAGGGTCAGCCCCAGCATTTT. This gives the protein CASSREEGQPQHF.

Sample share makes this clonotype medium-sized. The gene calls are TRBV12-3 or TRBV12-4 and TRBJ2-7; TRBD1 aligns across 9 bases. V lost 3 bases to trimming and J lost 4 bases; unmatched junction nucleotides: 7. The CDR3 totals 15 residues. CDR3 DNA: TGTGCCAGCAGTTTTCGGGGACAGGGAAGTTACGAGCAGTACTTC. Its protein is CASSFRGQGSYEQYF.

The chain employs TRBV20-1 and TRBJ2-6; D ambiguous. V was pared by 4 bases and J by 3 bases, with 7 bases between. Germline V gives CDR1 DFQATT, CDR2 SNEGSKA (reference sequence). The CDR3 loop spans 13 amino acids. DNA of the CDR3: TGCAGTGCTAAGCGTGGTGGGGCCAACGTCCTGACTTTC. Protein product: CSAKRGGANVLTF.

As concerns this clonotype: One end of the junction does not line up with germline, which may come from a read error. The rearrangement joins TRBV6-2 or TRBV6-3 to TRBJ2-2; possibly TRBD1 for D (6 bases). CDR1 and CDR2 from the germline V gene are MNHEY and SVGEGT. The CDR3 consists of 15 residues. CDR3 in amino acids: CAISYGTWAAGELFF. CDR3 DNA sequence: TGTGCCATCAGTTACGGGACATGGGCCGCCGGGGAGCTGTTTTTT.